Below are 7 T cell receptor beta chains sequenced from a single sample in a study of blood T cell repertoires in COVID-19. Only in-frame clones appear in the TCRdb table, and some are missing; sequencing was by immunoSEQ multiplex PCR. The table records about 360,000 clones, approximately 86% of them present only once. The specimen sequenced was peripheral blood. The receptors stem from a woman in her sixties or seventies with COVID-19, enrolled during active disease.

As concerns this clone: Relative to the germline gene, one junction end is altered; a read error may explain this. In DNA form, the CDR3 reads TGTGCCATCAGAGAGTCCCGGGACAGGGACTCTGGAAACACCATATATTTT. Protein: CAIRESRDRDSGNTIYF. The chain has TRBV10-3 and TRBJ1-3; 9 bases align to TRBD1. Looked up from germline, CDR1 is ENHRY and CDR2 is SYGVKD. The CDR3 contains 17 residues.

This chain links TRBV9 with TRBJ1-6, with D perhaps TRBD1 (5 bases). The CDR3 extends over 15 amino acids. The V end lost 0 bases, the J end lost 6 bases, and 10 bases lay between the germline ends. Germline-derived CDR1 and CDR2 are SGDLS and YYNGEE. DNA of the CDR3: TGTGCCAGCAGCGTAGAAGACAGCTTTAATTCACCCCTCCACTTT. Translated: CASSVEDSFNSPLHF.

The J gene is TRBJ2-7, the V gene TRBV11-2, with a tentative D call TRBD2 (6 bases). Germline CDR1 and CDR2: SGHAT and FQNNGV. V was cut by 5 bases and J by 0 bases, with 11 bases left in between. CDR3 length: 14 residues. The CDR3 DNA reads TGTGCCAGCAGCGCAGGCGGGATCTCCTACGAGCAGTACTTC. It translates to CASSAGGISYEQYF.

The chain carries TRBV19 and TRBJ1-2; weak D call: TRBD1 (5 bases). Germline V gene lookup returns CDR1 LNHDA and CDR2 SQIVND (reference sequence). This CDR3 region has 12 residues. The V end was cut by 7 bases, the J end by 8 bases, with 14 bases between. CDR3 sequence: CASTATALGYTF. CDR3 nucleotide sequence: TGTGCCAGTACCGCGACAGCATTAGGCTACACCTTC.

Only one count was recorded for this clone. The V and J genes are TRBV7-2 and TRBJ1-2, with a tentative D call TRBD1 (6 bases). CDR3 length: 18 amino acids. V lost 0 bases and J 4 bases, leaving 21 bases between the germline ends. Germline CDR1 SGHTA, CDR2 FQGNSA. The CDR3 DNA reads as TGTGCCAGCAGCTTAGCTGGGGCAGGGGACGCCGAGATCTATGGCTACACCTTC. Translating gives CASSLAGAGDAEIYGYTF.

V is TRBV2 and J is TRBJ2-5, with D possibly matching TRBD2 (5 bases). The CDR3 contains 15 residues. Trimming took 6 bases from V and 2 from J, leaving 16 bases between them. Germline lookup yields CDR1 SNHLY and CDR2 FYNNEI. CDR3 sequence reads: CASRREKGDQETQYF. In DNA, the CDR3 is TGTGCCAGCAGAAGGGAGAAGGGAGATCAAGAGACCCAGTACTTC.

V gene TRBV7-2 combines with J gene TRBJ1-2; 7 bases align to TRBD1. CDR1 and CDR2 from the germline V gene are SGHTA and FQGNSA. CDR3 length equals 15 residues. The V gene end was trimmed by 5 bases and the J gene end by 8 bases; junction bases not matched to a gene: 14. CDR3 nucleotide sequence: TGTGCCAGCAGCCCCCGGAGGAACAGGGGTCGAGGCTACACCTTC. Translating it yields CASSPRRNRGRGYTF.